These 10 T cell receptor beta chains came from one sample sequenced in a study of post-analysis software for immune sequencing data. General study points: Patients carried five TRBV segments more frequently than controls did, and TRBV5-6, TRBV5-1 and TRBV20-1 were among them.

These receptors' targets are unknown. Unique molecular identifiers were built into the TCR beta cDNA libraries. TCRdb reanalysed the PCR reads using MiXCR and keeps one entry per CDR3 protein. This sample has more than 500,000 distinct CDR3 sequences, with 30% to 40% found just once. The sequenced sample consisted of blood. These receptors were taken from a girl between 2 and 17 years old with multiple sclerosis.

The chain employs TRBV6-6 and TRBJ2-1; D is undetermined. The CDR3 spans 14 residues. CDR1 and CDR2 from the germline V gene are MNHNY and SVGAGI (reference sequence). With 7 bases removed from V and 8 bases from J, the gap between germline ends came to 18 bases. The CDR3 coding sequence is TGTGCCAGCATCGACCGGACCCTGGGCGATGAGCAGTTCTTC. Translating it yields CASIDRTLGDEQFF.

J is TRBJ2-4 and V is TRBV28, with D perhaps given as TRBD1 or TRBD2 (6 bases each). Germline V gene sequence: CDR1 MDHEN, CDR2 SYDVKM. V dropped 10 bases and J dropped 7 bases, with 20 bases sitting between them. CDR3 size: 14 residues. CDR3 coding DNA: TGTGCCACTAAACCGGGGGCGGGTTGGAACATTCAGTACTTC. Protein: CATKPGAGWNIQYF.

This clonotype was observed a few times. The V gene is TRBV20-1, the J gene TRBJ2-3; D not resolved. With 2 bases removed from V and 2 bases from J, the gap between germline ends came to 2 bases. This CDR3 is 11 amino acids long. Looked up from germline, CDR1 is DFQATT and CDR2 is SNEGSKA (reference sequence). This chain's CDR3 is CSARNTDTQYF. In DNA form, the CDR3 reads TGCAGTGCTAGAAACACAGATACGCAGTATTTT.

The CDR3 reads CASGVSRGETQYF. The CDR3 coding sequence is TGTGCCAGCGGAGTGAGCAGGGGTGAGACCCAGTACTTC. This chain uses TRBV12-3 or TRBV12-4 with TRBJ2-5; perhaps TRBD1 as D (6 bases). Trimming took off 8 bases at V and 5 bases at J, with 15 bases between the two ends. This CDR3 region has 13 residues.

The gene calls are TRBV6-6 and TRBJ2-4, with no clear D. Trimming stripped 7 bases from V and 0 bases from J, with 4 bases between. The CDR3 sequence is 12 residues long. Germline lookup yields CDR1 MNHNY and CDR2 SVGAGI (reference sequence). CDR3 sequence reads: CASTIAKNIQYF. CDR3 nucleotides: TGTGCCAGCACTATAGCCAAAAACATTCAGTACTTC.

This clonotype was detected only a few times. The genes are TRBV3-1 and TRBJ1-1; D is undetermined. The CDR3 totals 11 residues. The germline CDR1 and CDR2 sequences are LGHDT and YNNKEL (reference sequence). V dropped 3 bases and J dropped 4 bases, with 3 bases sitting between them. CDR3: CASSHSTEAFF. In DNA, the CDR3 is TGTGCCAGCAGCCATAGCACTGAAGCTTTCTTT.

This clonotype was seen more than once but under ten times. The V and J genes are TRBV6-6 and TRBJ1-1, with a possible D match to TRBD1 (5 bases). Germline CDR1 MNHNY, CDR2 SVGAGI (reference sequence). V lost 8 bases and J lost 3, with 19 bases in between. This CDR3 is 15 amino acids long. The CDR3 reads CASGEPGIRDTEAFF. CDR3 bases: TGTGCCAGCGGCGAGCCAGGGATTCGGGACACTGAAGCTTTCTTT.

The chain links TRBV3-1 to TRBJ2-1; the match to TRBD2 covers 12 bases. Per germline, CDR1 LGHDT and CDR2 YNNKEL (reference sequence). The CDR3 totals 16 residues. The junction had 8 bases not matched to a gene; V was cut back by 5 bases and J by 6 bases. The CDR3 DNA reads TGTGCCAGCAGCGAGGCTCCGGGACTAGCGGGCAATGAGCAGTTCTTC. Amino acid sequence: CASSEAPGLAGNEQFF.

The chain is built from TRBV10-3 and TRBJ2-1; 7 bases are shared with TRBD2. The germline gives CDR1 ENHRY, CDR2 SYGVKD. This CDR3 comprises 13 residues. J gave up 9 bases and V 6 bases, and 8 bases lay outside the gene matches. CDR3: CAIRSTGGGEQFF. The CDR3 DNA reads as TGTGCCATCAGAAGCACGGGGGGAGGTGAGCAGTTCTTC.

This clonotype was seen a handful of times. V and J are TRBV29-1 and TRBJ1-2; D perhaps matches TRBD1 (6 bases). Germline V gene lookup returns CDR1 SQVTM and CDR2 ANQGSEA. V was trimmed by 3 bases and J by 3 bases, leaving 11 bases between them. This CDR3 spans 13 amino acids. The CDR3 DNA sequence: TGCAGCGTTGATGTTCGACAGGACTATGGCTACACCTTC. This codes for CSVDVRQDYGYTF.